Below are 22 T cell receptor beta chains sequenced from a single sample in a study of T cells in Graves' hyperthyroidism and ophthalmopathy. TCR beta CDR3 regions were amplified from RNA transcripts. A set of HTBI primers served as the primers for a first-round RT-PCR of the TCR CDR3. TCRdb used MiXCR to reprocess the multiplex PCR reads, holding one entry per CDR3 protein. The sample records 300,000 to 500,000 distinct CDR3 sequences, about 14% being singletons. Sequencing was carried out using blood. The origin of the receptors is a man aged 50 to 60 with Graves' ophthalmopathy.

This clonotype was detected a few times. The chain is built from TRBV29-1 and TRBJ2-7; perhaps TRBD2 as D (7 bases). Trimming left V 6 bases short and J 4 bases short, with 16 bases between. CDR3 length: 13 amino acids. Germline V CDR1 and CDR2: SQVTM, ANQGSEA. CDR3 protein: CSVTGGTPYEQYF. The CDR3 DNA sequence: TGCAGCGTGACGGGGGGCACCCCTTACGAGCAGTACTTC.

The chain is built from TRBV27 and TRBJ2-7; D may be TRBD1 or TRBD2 (5 bases each). The CDR3 runs 13 residues. Deletions cut 8 bases from V and 7 bases from J, with 18 bases between. The V gene's germline CDR1 is MNHEY and CDR2 SMNVEV (reference sequence). CDR3 loop: CASQGPTYREQYF. The CDR3, as DNA: TGTGCCAGCCAGGGACCAACCTACCGGGAGCAGTACTTC.

V is TRBV19 and J is TRBJ1-2, with D perhaps matching TRBD1 (6 bases). This CDR3 has 14 residues. The germline gives CDR1 LNHDA, CDR2 SQIVND (reference sequence). The ends were cut back, 6 bases at V and 4 bases at J, with 15 bases in the middle. The CDR3, as DNA: TGTGCCAGTAGAGAGGACAGTTTGGGCTATGGCTACACCTTC. It encodes CASREDSLGYGYTF. Full variable domain (remainder filled in from reference TRBV19 and TRBJ1-2): DGGITQSPKYLFRKEGQNVTLSCEQNLNHDAMYWYRQDPGQGLRLIYYSQIVNDFQKGDIAEGYSVSREKKESFPLTVTSAQKNPTAFYLCASREDSLGYGYTFGSGTRLTVV.

There are many counts of this clonotype. CDR3 nucleotides: TGTGCCAGCAGTTTACTAGCGGGAGTGGGTAATGAGCAGTTCTTC. This codes for CASSLLAGVGNEQFF. The chain carries TRBV28 and TRBJ2-1; 10 bases align to TRBD2. CDR1 and CDR2 (germline): MDHEN, SYDVKM. The CDR3 has 15 residues. J was trimmed by 7 bases and V by 2 bases; bases with no gene match: 5.

This clonotype was found many times. The rearrangement uses TRBV18 and TRBJ2-1; 9 bases are shared with TRBD2. This CDR3 is built from 17 residues. Germline values: CDR1 KGHSH, CDR2 LQKENI. Losses at the gene ends were 0 bases for V and 7 bases for J; bases not matched to a gene: 10. The CDR3 region is CASSPPNRLAGRNEQFF. For the CDR3, the DNA is TGTGCCAGCTCACCACCGAACCGCCTAGCGGGAAGGAATGAGCAGTTCTTC.

The rearrangement uses TRBV5-1 and TRBJ2-5; D possibly corresponds to TRBD2 (5 bases). This CDR3 contains 14 residues. Germline CDR1 reads SGHRS; CDR2 reads YFSETQ. Trimming took 2 bases from V and 1 from J, leaving 9 bases between them. The CDR3 bases are TGCGCCAGCAGCTTAATGGACTTCCAAGAGACCCAGTACTTC. Residues: CASSLMDFQETQYF.

This clonotype was seen many times. V is TRBV7-2 and J is TRBJ1-6, with a tentative D call TRBD1 (6 bases). Germline CDR1 SGHTA, CDR2 FQGNSA. V was trimmed by 1 base and J by 9 bases, leaving 10 bases between them. This CDR3 is built from 14 residues. The CDR3 DNA reads as TGTGCCAGCAGCTTAGTCAGGGGCCGTTCACCCCTCCACTTT. This codes for CASSLVRGRSPLHF.

This clonotype has a single count. The chain links TRBV6-2 or TRBV6-3 to TRBJ2-1, with D perhaps TRBD2 (6 bases). The germline V and J ends were trimmed by 0 bases and 4 bases, with 13 bases remaining between them. Germline CDR1 reads MNHEY; CDR2 reads SVGEGT. CDR3 length: 16 amino acids. CDR3 nucleotides: TGTGCCAGCAGTTACTCGAGCCCGGAGGGTTACAATGAGCAGTTCTTC. Amino acid sequence: CASSYSSPEGYNEQFF.

The chain uses TRBV27 and TRBJ2-3; 13 nucleotides agree with TRBD2. The CDR3 spans 17 residues. CDR1 MNHEY and CDR2 SMNVEV come from the germline V gene (reference sequence). The V and J ends lost 0 bases and 4 bases, in that order; junction bases with no gene match: 4. The DNA for the CDR3 is TGTGCCAGCAGTTTATCAGGACTAGCGGGAGCCCCAGATACGCAGTATTTT. Translation: CASSLSGLAGAPDTQYF.

The chain recombines TRBV5-1 with TRBJ2-7; TRBD1 aligns across 7 bases. The length of the CDR3 is 14 residues. V was clipped by 1 base and J by 4 bases; unmatched bases: 5. Germline V gene sequence: CDR1 SGHRS, CDR2 YFSETQ. CDR3 amino acids: CASSLTGDGYEQYF. Here the CDR3 DNA reads TGCGCCAGCAGCTTGACAGGGGACGGGTACGAGCAGTACTTC. The entire variable domain, with the rest obtained from reference TRBV5-1 and TRBJ2-7, is as follows: KAGVTQTPRYLIKTRGQQVTLSCSPISGHRSVSWYQQTPGQGLQFLFEYFSETQRNKGNFPGRFSGRQFSNSRSEMNVSTLELGDSALYLCASSLTGDGYEQYFGPGTRLTVT.

This clonotype has a count of ten or more. The rearrangement joins TRBV4-2 to TRBJ2-7; the match to TRBD1 covers 7 bases. Trimming at V came to 3 bases and at J to 5 bases, leaving 7 bases not matched to a gene. Germline assignment: CDR1 LGHNA and CDR2 YNFKEQ. CDR3 length: 14 residues. The chain's CDR3 is CASSQTQGLDEQYF. In DNA, the CDR3 is TGTGCCAGCAGCCAGACACAGGGGTTGGACGAGCAGTACTTC.

On this clonotype: The junction departs from the called germline gene at one end, perhaps through a read error. V gene TRBV29-1 combines with J gene TRBJ2-5; D unclear. Germline V CDR1 and CDR2: SQVTM, ANQGSEA. The CDR3 sequence is 13 residues long. CDR3 DNA sequence: TGCAGAGTTGAAAGAGCCGGCCAAGAGACCCAGTACTTC. It codes for CRVERAGQETQYF.

V and J are TRBV6-1 and TRBJ1-5; 7 positions agree with TRBD1. In germline, CDR1 is MNHNS, CDR2 SASEGT. V lost 5 bases to trimming and J lost 0 bases; unmatched junction nucleotides: 4. This CDR3 contains 15 residues. The CDR3 region is CASSLTGTSNQPQHF. DNA of the CDR3: TGTGCCAGCAGTCTGACAGGGACTAGCAATCAGCCCCAGCATTTT.

Many counts were recorded for this clonotype. The gene calls are TRBV27 and TRBJ2-7, with 10 bases aligning to TRBD1. After removal of 4 bases from V and 4 bases from J, the junction contained 7 bases not matched to a gene. Germline loops: CDR1 MNHEY, CDR2 SMNVEV (reference sequence). The CDR3 consists of 15 residues. The CDR3 sequence is CASSSVDRGVYEQYF. The CDR3 nucleotides are TGTGCCAGCAGTTCGGTGGACAGGGGGGTATACGAGCAGTACTTC.

Only a few counts were recorded for this clonotype. J is TRBJ2-7 and V is TRBV4-1; the D gene is possibly TRBD1 (6 bases). Trimming cost V 4 bases and J 2 bases, with 12 bases left between them. The V gene's germline CDR1 is MGHRA and CDR2 YSYEKL. The CDR3 sequence is 14 residues long. CDR3 protein: CASSRDTGTYEQYF. CDR3 bases: TGCGCCAGCAGCCGGGACACTGGGACCTACGAGCAGTACTTC.

A remark on this clonotype: A much larger clone lies one base from this, so it may be a read error. This chain uses TRBV7-3 with TRBJ2-2; D possibly uses TRBD1 or TRBD2 (5 bases each). V was cut by 4 bases and J by 5 bases, with 8 bases left in between. Germline CDR1 SGHTA, CDR2 FQGTGA. This CDR3 is 13 amino acids long. The CDR3 DNA reads TGTGCCAGCAGCTGGGACGGAACCGGGGAGCTGTTTTTT. This encodes CASSWDGTGELFF.

The genes are TRBV19 and TRBJ2-7, with D uncertain. V lost 9 bases and J 5 bases, leaving 11 bases between the germline ends. The CDR3 covers 11 residues. CDR1 LNHDA and CDR2 SQIVND come from the germline V gene (reference sequence). CDR3 region: CASSFAHEQYF. Here the CDR3 DNA reads TGTGCCAGCAGCTTTGCGCACGAGCAGTACTTC. Complete variable domain (other parts from reference TRBV19 and TRBJ2-7): DGGITQSPKYLFRKEGQNVTLSCEQNLNHDAMYWYRQDPGQGLRLIYYSQIVNDFQKGDIAEGYSVSREKKESFPLTVTSAQKNPTAFYLCASSFAHEQYFGPGTRLTVT.

This clonotype was recorded many times. The gene calls are TRBV3-1 and TRBJ1-6; D might be TRBD1 (5 bases). Trimming removed 4 bases from V and 7 bases from J, with 11 bases in between. Germline CDR1 reads LGHDT; CDR2 reads YNNKEL (reference sequence). The CDR3 runs to 14 residues. CDR3: CASSRDQGNSPLHF. The CDR3 nucleotides read TGTGCCAGCAGCCGAGACCAGGGAAATTCACCCCTCCACTTT.

Only a few counts were recorded for this clonotype. This chain connects TRBV10-2 to TRBJ2-1; 12 nucleotides match TRBD2. Germline V lookup: CDR1 WSHSY, CDR2 SAAADI. The V and J ends lost 3 bases and 2 bases, in that order; junction bases with no gene match: 8. CDR3 length: 18 residues. The DNA of the CDR3 is TGCGCCAGCAGTGACCAGACTAGCGGGAGTCGGCCCTACAATGAGCAGTTCTTC. As protein: CASSDQTSGSRPYNEQFF.

Many counts were recorded for this clonotype. The chain recombines TRBV20-1 with TRBJ1-1; D is undetermined. Germline CDR1 DFQATT, CDR2 SNEGSKA (reference sequence). V was cut by 0 bases and J by 4 bases, with 9 bases left in between. This CDR3 spans 13 amino acids. CDR3 coding DNA: TGCAGTGCTAGAGAAGGGATGAGCACTGAAGCTTTCTTT. Translating it yields CSAREGMSTEAFF.

This clonotype was found many times. This rearrangement joins TRBV20-1 to TRBJ2-1; D is possibly TRBD1 (5 bases). CDR1 and CDR2 from the germline V gene are DFQATT and SNEGSKA (reference sequence). The V and J ends lost 0 bases and 9 bases respectively, with 15 bases between them. The CDR3 spans 14 residues. The CDR3: CSARDLQGVGEQFF. CDR3 sequence (DNA): TGCAGTGCTAGAGATCTGCAGGGTGTCGGTGAGCAGTTCTTC.

This clonotype was detected many times. The genes are TRBV3-1 and TRBJ2-5; D uncertain. This CDR3 region has 12 residues. Germline values: CDR1 LGHDT, CDR2 YNNKEL (reference sequence). V was shortened by 4 bases and J by 5 bases, with 8 bases between the two germline ends. Here the CDR3 DNA reads TGTGCCAGCAGCCTAGGGCCGGAGACCCAGTACTTC. As protein: CASSLGPETQYF.